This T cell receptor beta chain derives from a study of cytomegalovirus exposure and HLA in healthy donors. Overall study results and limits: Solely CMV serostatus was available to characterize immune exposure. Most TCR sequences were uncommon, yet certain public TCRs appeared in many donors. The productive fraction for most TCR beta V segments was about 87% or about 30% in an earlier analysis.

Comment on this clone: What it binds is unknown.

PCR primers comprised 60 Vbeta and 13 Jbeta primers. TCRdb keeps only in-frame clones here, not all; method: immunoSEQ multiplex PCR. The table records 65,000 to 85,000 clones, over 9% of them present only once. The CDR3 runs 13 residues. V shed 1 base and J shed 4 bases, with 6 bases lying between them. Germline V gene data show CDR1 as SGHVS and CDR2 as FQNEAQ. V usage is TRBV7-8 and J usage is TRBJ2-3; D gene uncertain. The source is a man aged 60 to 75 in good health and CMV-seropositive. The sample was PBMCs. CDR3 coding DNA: TGTGCCAGCAGCTTAGGAGGTGCAGATACGCAGTATTTT. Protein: CASSLGGADTQYF.